This T cell receptor beta chain was captured by sequencing in a study of CD8+ T cells in alopecia areata. Unmatched junction bases numbered 7, after V lost 4 bases and J lost 7 bases. This CDR3 region has 13 residues. CDR1 is SGHRS, CDR2 YFSETQ, per germline. RNA was extracted and reverse transcribed into cDNA as the sequencing template. Clones were read by immunoSEQ multiplex PCR, and TCRdb kept only the in-frame ones, dropping some. The sample contains around 34,000 clones, approximately 60% of which appear only once. The chain employs TRBV5-1 and TRBJ2-7; 8 nucleotides agree with TRBD1. The TCR sequence derives from a human donor with alopecia areata. The sample comprised NKG2D-high CD8+ T cells sorted from blood. CDR3: CASSPDRVWEQYF. CDR3 in DNA: TGCGCCAGCAGCCCGGACAGGGTGTGGGAGCAGTACTTC.